This T cell receptor beta chain was documented in a study of shared T cell receptors in the human thymus. This table comes from immunoSEQ multiplex PCR, and its TCRdb copy is limited to in-frame clones, with some not included. The sample shows 55,000 to 80,000 clones, roughly 95% of them seen only once. The germline V gene encodes CDR1 MDHEN and CDR2 SYDVKM. Trimming cost V 6 bases and J 0 bases, with 11 bases left between them. CDR3 length: 15 residues. The source material was thymocytes. The V call is TRBV28, the J call TRBJ2-2; the D gene could be TRBD1 or TRBD2 (5 bases each). The source of this sequence is a human donor. The CDR3 is CASSPRGSNTGELFF. CDR3 sequence (DNA): TGTGCCAGCAGCCCGAGGGGTTCGAACACCGGGGAGCTGTTTTTT.